This T cell receptor beta chain is drawn from a study of early T cells in non-severe SARS-CoV-2 infection. Study as a whole: From unsorted whole blood, bulk RNA was sequenced, and the chains remained unpaired. Study findings and constraints: There was a bias toward anti-spike CD8 responses in VDJdb matching, which missed private and CD4 specificities.

The length of the CDR3 is 12 residues. Trimming pared 1 base from V and 8 bases from J, leaving 7 bases between. Germline V gene sequence: CDR1 SGHDN, CDR2 FVKESK. Turning to this clonotype: Its antigen remains unidentified.

Each cDNA molecule carried a unique molecular identifier. Using its own MiXCR run on the 5' RACE reads, TCRdb lists one record per CDR3 protein. The sample consists of around 40,000 distinct CDR3 sequences, more than 9% of them appearing once. The sequenced sample was whole blood. This TCR derives from an adult who was a healthcare worker with PCR-confirmed SARS-CoV-2 infection or an uninfected control (not recorded which). The V call is TRBV14, the J call TRBJ2-3, with D tentatively TRBD1 or TRBD2 (5 bases each). In DNA form, the CDR3 reads TGTGCCAGCAGCCAAGGAGGGGTTACGCAGTATTTT. This encodes CASSQGGVTQYF.